One sample yielded the 29 T cell receptor beta chains listed below, sequenced in a study of blood T cell repertoires in COVID-19 (dated by TCRdb to the early 2020s). Library preparation used the immunoSEQ multiplex PCR assay. Drawn from immuneACCESS, this table holds only the in-frame rearrangements with V and J called that TCRdb kept. Clones are partly lost; checked studies trace under half to an unresolved V gene and leave the rest unexplained. In all, the sample holds approximately 280,000 clones, and approximately 86% of those were seen once. Jointly, the top ten make up 2.1% of the sample. Sequenced sample: peripheral blood. These receptors were taken from a woman in her twenties or thirties who had recovered from COVID-19.

CDR3 protein: CASRNQGANTEAFF. In nucleotides, the CDR3 is TGTGCCAGCCGCAATCAGGGGGCGAACACTGAAGCTTTCTTT. The chain has TRBV25-1 and TRBJ1-1, with TRBD1 identical over 8 bases. Per germline, CDR1 MGHDK and CDR2 SYGVNS. This CDR3 has 14 residues. Losses at the gene ends were 8 bases for V and 1 base for J; bases not matched to a gene: 6.

The chain has TRBV6-5 and TRBJ2-7, with TRBD2 identical over 7 bases. Germline V CDR1 and CDR2: MNHEY, SVGAGI. The V and J ends lost 7 bases and 5 bases, in that order; junction bases with no gene match: 8. The CDR3 consists of 13 residues. CDR3 sequence (DNA): TGTGCCAGCAATCCGGGGGGTACCAACGAGCAGTACTTC. Protein product: CASNPGGTNEQYF.

The gene calls are TRBV3-1 (or the pseudogene TRBV3-2) and TRBJ2-3; 7 bases are shared with TRBD2. The J segment lost 0 bases and the V segment lost 6 bases, leaving 9 bases of the junction unmatched. The CDR3 spans 16 residues. Per germline, CDR1 LGHDT and CDR2 YNNKEL (reference sequence). The CDR3: CASRGQVAGSTDTQYF. The CDR3 region has the DNA TGTGCCAGCAGGGGTCAGGTAGCGGGTAGCACAGATACGCAGTATTTT.

Points on this clone: Other DNA sequences from this sample encode an identical CDR3 as well. The rearrangement uses TRBV9 and TRBJ2-2, with D unclear. CDR1 is SGDLS and CDR2 is YYNGEE in the germline V gene. The CDR3 is 13 residues long. V was trimmed by 0 bases and J by 6 bases, leaving 6 bases between them. This chain's CDR3 is CASSVVAPGELFF. The CDR3 DNA sequence: TGTGCCAGCAGCGTAGTGGCTCCCGGGGAGCTGTTTTTT.

The V call is TRBV11-3, the J call TRBJ2-3; 7 bases align to TRBD2. The CDR3 runs to 14 residues. The germline V gene encodes CDR1 SGHNT and CDR2 YENEEA. Germline trimming cut 1 base from V and 8 bases from J; bases unmatched to any gene: 6. CDR3: CASSLGAGEGTQYF. DNA of the CDR3: TGTGCCAGCAGCTTAGGTGCGGGAGAGGGTACGCAGTATTTT.

This chain links TRBV19 with TRBJ1-1; D gene ambiguous. The germline CDR1 and CDR2 sequences are LNHDA and SQIVND (reference sequence). This CDR3 has 13 residues. Between the trimmed V and J ends, which lost 5 bases and 5 bases, there was a span of 12 bases. In DNA, the CDR3 is TGTGCCAGTAGTCCCGACGGGAGGACTGAAGCTTTCTTT. It specifies CASSPDGRTEAFF. The variable domain in full, with the rest retrieved from reference TRBV19 and TRBJ1-1, is DGGITQSPKYLFRKEGQNVTLSCEQNLNHDAMYWYRQDPGQGLRLIYYSQIVNDFQKGDIAEGYSVSREKKESFPLTVTSAQKNPTAFYLCASSPDGRTEAFFGQGTRLTVV.

The genes are TRBV28 and TRBJ2-6; tentatively, D is TRBD1 (6 bases). CDR1 and CDR2 from the germline V gene are MDHEN and SYDVKM. V gave up 5 bases and J gave up 9 bases, with 29 bases separating them. The CDR3 consists of 19 residues. The CDR3 spells CASSLSRGFSPGMGNVLTF. The CDR3 coding sequence is TGTGCCAGCAGTCTGAGCAGGGGATTCAGTCCCGGAATGGGCAACGTCCTGACTTTC.

This rearrangement joins TRBV7-9 to TRBJ2-1; 13 nucleotides align to TRBD2. CDR3 size: 15 residues. The germline V gene has CDR1 SEHNR and CDR2 FQNEAQ (reference sequence). With 5 bases clipped from V and 7 bases from J, the junction kept 5 bases outside the gene matches. The CDR3 is CASSTPGLAGNEQFF. Written as DNA, the CDR3 is TGTGCCAGCAGCACCCCGGGACTAGCGGGGAATGAGCAGTTCTTC.

This clone has a single count. The genes are TRBV5-4 and TRBJ2-3, with 7 bases lining up with TRBD2. This CDR3 contains 15 residues. Trimming took 0 bases from V and 4 from J; bases not matched to a gene: 5. CDR1 and CDR2 from the germline V gene are SGHNT and YYREEE (reference sequence). DNA of the CDR3: TGTGCCAGCAGCTTGGGGCGGGAGAGGCCAGATACGCAGTATTTT. Residues: CASSLGRERPDTQYF.

Here the CDR3 DNA reads TGTGCCAGCAGCGTAGACAGGGGGTCCTACGAGCAGTACTTC. The encoded protein is CASSVDRGSYEQYF. The chain employs TRBV9 and TRBJ2-7; 8 bases match TRBD1. This CDR3 spans 14 amino acids. The germline V gene encodes CDR1 SGDLS and CDR2 YYNGEE. Unmatched junction bases numbered 0, after V lost 0 bases and J lost 1 base.

Only one count was recorded for this clone. This chain uses TRBV3-1 (or the pseudogene TRBV3-2) with TRBJ2-2; tentatively, D is TRBD1 (5 bases). Trimming left V 3 bases short and J 6 bases short, with 5 bases between. Germline loops: CDR1 LGHDT, CDR2 YNNKEL (reference sequence). The CDR3 totals 12 residues. CDR3 sequence: CASSQGPGELFF. Here the CDR3 DNA reads TGTGCCAGCAGCCAGGGGCCCGGGGAGCTGTTTTTT.

The CDR3 nucleotides read TGTGCCAGTAGTATACAGGGTTCAGATACGCAGTATTTT. As protein: CASSIQGSDTQYF. This chain connects TRBV19 to TRBJ2-3; tentatively, D is TRBD1 (5 bases). Between the trimmed V and J ends, which lost 2 bases and 4 bases, there was a span of 7 bases. The germline V gene encodes CDR1 LNHDA and CDR2 SQIVND (reference sequence). This CDR3 region has 13 residues.

The rearrangement joins TRBV30 to TRBJ2-2; 12 bases fit TRBD1. The CDR3 runs to 16 residues. The junction had 9 bases not matched to a gene; V was cut back by 3 bases and J by 7 bases. Germline values: CDR1 GTSNPN, CDR2 SVGIG (reference sequence). CDR3 coding DNA: TGTGCCTGGAGCCTCGGGACAGGGGGCGCGGGCGGGGAGCTGTTTTTT. This gives the protein CAWSLGTGGAGGELFF.

This chain uses TRBV10-3 with TRBJ2-2, with D maybe TRBD1 (7 bases). The CDR3 is 15 residues long. V lost 10 bases and J lost 3, with 18 bases in between. The V gene's germline CDR1 is ENHRY and CDR2 SYGVKD. The CDR3 sequence: CATLRQGGDTGELFF. CDR3 nucleotides: TGTGCCACCCTAAGACAGGGAGGCGACACCGGGGAGCTGTTTTTT.

The J gene is TRBJ1-1, the V gene TRBV19; D unresolved. Germline CDR1 is LNHDA and CDR2 is SQIVND (reference sequence). The CDR3 spans 15 residues. V shed 10 bases and J shed 0 bases, with 18 bases lying between them. The DNA of the CDR3 is TGTGCCACCACCCGGAGGGAATACGTGAACACTGAAGCTTTCTTT. It specifies CATTRREYVNTEAFF.

This clone was detected a few times. The chain recombines TRBV4-3 with TRBJ1-2, with D maybe TRBD1 (5 bases). This CDR3 comprises 15 residues. Germline CDR1 LGHNA, CDR2 YSLEER. V was pared by 4 bases and J by 4 bases, with 16 bases between. The chain's CDR3 is CASSPQKDGGYGYTF. The CDR3 DNA reads TGCGCCAGCAGCCCCCAGAAAGACGGGGGCTATGGCTACACCTTC.

The chain combines TRBV3-1 (or the pseudogene TRBV3-2) with TRBJ1-1, with a tentative D call TRBD1 (5 bases). The V end was cut by 5 bases, the J end by 5 bases, with 9 bases between. Germline V gene lookup returns CDR1 LGHDT and CDR2 YNNKEL (reference sequence). The CDR3 is 12 residues long. CDR3 sequence (DNA): TGTGCCAGCAGCGGGGGGTGGACTGAAGCTTTCTTT. It codes for CASSGGWTEAFF.

In its sample, this clone was seen a few times. V gene TRBV5-1 combines with J gene TRBJ1-1; D unresolved. The germline V gene has CDR1 SGHRS and CDR2 YFSETQ. The CDR3 loop spans 14 amino acids. V was shortened by 4 bases and J by 0 bases, with 10 bases between the two germline ends. CDR3 region: CASSDHTVNTEAFF. In nucleotides, the CDR3 is TGCGCCAGCAGCGACCATACAGTGAACACTGAAGCTTTCTTT.

This sequence joins TRBV7-9 and TRBJ2-7; 10 bases agree with TRBD2. Germline lookup yields CDR1 SEHNR and CDR2 FQNEAQ (reference sequence). CDR3 length equals 15 residues. Trimming at V came to 3 bases and at J to 7 bases, leaving 9 bases not matched to a gene. CDR3: CASSFGSSGGSEQYF. The DNA of the CDR3 is TGTGCCAGCAGCTTCGGCTCTAGCGGGGGCAGTGAGCAGTACTTC.

CDR3 DNA: TGTGCCAGCAGCAAAGGGGAGGGGAACGACGAGCAGTACTTC. Translating gives CASSKGEGNDEQYF. The chain employs TRBV21-1 and TRBJ2-7; the table's D gene call, TRBD2, was not cross checked with the DNA. TRBV21-1 is marked as a pseudogene. The length of the CDR3 is 14 residues.

The chain couples TRBV5-1 to TRBJ2-2; 9 nucleotides line up with TRBD1. This CDR3 is 14 amino acids long. Germline CDR1 and CDR2: SGHRS and YFSETQ. Trimming took 7 bases from V and 5 from J; bases not matched to a gene: 6. In DNA, the CDR3 is TGCGCCAGCTCGGGACAGGGCATAACCGGGGAGCTGTTTTTT. It yields the protein CASSGQGITGELFF.

V usage is TRBV2 and J usage is TRBJ2-5; 10 bases are a match to TRBD1. Trimming at V came to 7 bases and at J to 3 bases, leaving 5 bases not matched to a gene. The germline gives CDR1 SNHLY, CDR2 FYNNEI. The CDR3 is 14 amino acids. The CDR3 protein is CASTPGTGEETQYF. CDR3 DNA: TGTGCCAGCACCCCCGGGACAGGGGAAGAGACCCAGTACTTC.

The chain joins TRBV18 to TRBJ1-3, with D hard to call. Trimming removed 7 bases from V and 4 bases from J, with 5 bases in between. Per the germline V gene, CDR1 is KGHSH and CDR2 is LQKENI. This CDR3 is 11 amino acids long. The CDR3 nucleotides are TGTGCCAGCTACCAGGGAAACACCATATATTTT. It is translated as CASYQGNTIYF.

CDR3 nucleotide sequence: TGTGCCAGTAGTACCCCCATGGAGCAGTTCTTC. Amino acid sequence: CASSTPMEQFF. V and J are TRBV19 and TRBJ2-1; D remains ambiguous. V lost 4 bases and J lost 10, with 8 bases in between. The CDR3 covers 11 residues. The germline V gene has CDR1 LNHDA and CDR2 SQIVND (reference sequence).

The chain uses TRBV3-1 (or the pseudogene TRBV3-2) and TRBJ1-2, with D maybe TRBD1 (5 bases). CDR3 length: 13 amino acids. Trimming removed 4 bases from V and 6 bases from J, with 12 bases in between. The germline CDR1 and CDR2 sequences are LGHDT and YNNKEL (reference sequence). The CDR3 nucleotides read TGTGCCAGCAGCCCTCAGGGAACGGATGGCTACACCTTC. Amino acids: CASSPQGTDGYTF.

The chain is built from TRBV7-8 and TRBJ1-5; the match to TRBD1 covers 7 bases. The CDR3 sequence is 13 residues long. Germline-derived CDR1 and CDR2 are SGHVS and FQNEAQ. Trimming at V came to 8 bases and at J to 6 bases, leaving 7 bases not matched to a gene. CDR3 coding DNA: TGTGCCAGCGGTGACAGGGTCCCTCAGCCCCAGCATTTT. The encoded protein is CASGDRVPQPQHF. Variable domain in full (rest from reference TRBV7-8 and TRBJ1-5): GAGVSQSPRYKVAKRGQDVALRCDPISGHVSLFWYQQALGQGPEFLTYFQNEAQLDKSGLPSDRFFAERPEGSVSTLKIQRTQQEDSAVYLCASGDRVPQPQHFGDGTRLSIL.

This clone was detected only a few times. The rearrangement links TRBV20-1 to TRBJ1-5, with 7 nucleotides matching TRBD1. Losses at the gene ends were 3 bases for V and 7 bases for J; bases not matched to a gene: 6. The CDR3 totals 13 residues. Per the germline V gene, CDR1 is DFQATT and CDR2 is SNEGSKA (reference sequence). The CDR3 bases are TGCAGTGCTAGTCCACCGGGACAGCAGCCCCAGCATTTT. Translating gives CSASPPGQQPQHF.

The rearrangement links TRBV30 to TRBJ1-3; 8 bases fit TRBD1. The V segment lost 4 bases and the J segment 4 bases; nucleotides outside the gene matches: 6. CDR3 size: 14 residues. Germline assignment: CDR1 GTSNPN and CDR2 SVGIG (reference sequence). CDR3 residues: CAWTTGGRGNTIYF. The CDR3, as DNA: TGTGCCTGGACTACAGGGGGAAGAGGAAACACCATATATTTT. The full variable domain, completed using reference TRBV30 and TRBJ1-3, is SQTIHQWPATLVQPVGSPLSLECTVEGTSNPNLYWYRQAAGRGLQLLFYSVGIGQISSEVPQNLSASRPQDRQFILSSKKLLLSDSGFYLCAWTTGGRGNTIYFGEGSWLTVV.

The chain carries TRBV7-3 and TRBJ2-2, with 11 nucleotides matching TRBD2. CDR3 length equals 18 residues. In germline, CDR1 is SGHTA, CDR2 FQGTGA. The J segment lost 6 bases and the V segment lost 1 base, leaving 10 bases of the junction unmatched. The DNA for the CDR3 is TGTGCCAGCAGCTTAAGGTCGGGGCTAGCGGGAGGCTCCGGGGAGCTGTTTTTT. It yields the protein CASSLRSGLAGGSGELFF.